The source of this TCR beta chain is a study of blood T cell repertoires in COVID-19. Study information: Donors in the United States, Italy and Spain gave samples during acute or convalescent COVID-19.

Data came from immunoSEQ multiplex PCR; TCRdb stores just in-frame clones and leaves some out. The table has a few hundred thousand clones, about nine tenths seen once. In terms of age and location, participants ranged from about 18 to 90 years and lived in about 25 US areas. The clonotype was recovered from a man aged 40-55 years who had recovered from COVID-19. Sequencing was carried out using PBMCs or T cells enriched from blood (not recorded which).

CDR3 sequence (DNA): TGTGCCAGTATACGGACAGGGGGCGCAGAAAATGGCTACACCTTC. It is translated as CASIRTGGAENGYTF. This chain connects TRBV19 to TRBJ1-2, with TRBD1 matching over 11 bases. The ends lost 7 bases at V and 6 bases at J; junction bases unmatched: 10. The germline V gene has CDR1 LNHDA and CDR2 SQIVND (reference sequence). The CDR3 length is 15 residues.